This TCR beta chain originates from a study of identical twins. This clonotype was seen at least ten times. Germline assignment: CDR1 DFQATT and CDR2 SNEGSKA (reference sequence). Trimming removed 3 bases from V and 10 bases from J; junction bases left unmatched: 12. This CDR3 is built from 14 residues. MiXCR was run by TCRdb on the 5' RACE reads, yielding one entry per CDR3 protein. In the table there are some 710,000 distinct CDR3 sequences, 5.5% to 7.5% of which are singletons. Sequencing was done on a sample of naive T cells sorted from blood. This sequence was found in a man aged 18 to 30 in good health. The chain uses TRBV20-1 and TRBJ2-1; 7 positions match TRBD2. The CDR3 spells CSASLPSGNREQFF. For the CDR3, the DNA is TGCAGTGCTAGCTTGCCTAGCGGTAATAGAGAGCAGTTCTTC.